Shown below are 18 T cell receptor beta chains from a single sample sequenced in a study of blood T cells in healthy people across ages. Alongside a J-beta primer mix, a sample-barcoded 5' primer served in a second PCR lasting roughly 6 to 11 cycles. Each CDR3 protein gets one entry after TCRdb re-called the 5' RACE reads with MiXCR. The sample has 780,000 or so distinct CDR3 sequences, roughly three fifths seen once. Sequenced material: blood. The receptors originated from a man aged 40-49 years in good health.

Only one count was recorded for this clonotype. J is TRBJ1-1 and V is TRBV29-1; 11 nucleotides line up with TRBD1. CDR1 and CDR2 from the germline V gene are SQVTM and ANQGSEA. V lost 7 bases and J lost 0; bases outside the gene matches: 1. This CDR3 contains 13 residues. CDR3 in amino acids: CSGTGGLNTEAFF. The CDR3 region has the DNA TGCAGCGGGACAGGGGGCCTGAACACTGAAGCTTTCTTT.

The chain has TRBV7-2 and TRBJ2-7; D gene uncertain. Per the germline V gene, CDR1 is SGHTA and CDR2 is FQGNSA. CDR3 size: 15 residues. V dropped 1 base and J dropped 3 bases, with 13 bases sitting between them. In DNA form, the CDR3 reads TGTGCCAGCAGCTTAGACCCTGGCAGAAACTACGAGCAGTACTTC. This sequence encodes CASSLDPGRNYEQYF.

This chain uses TRBV12-3 or TRBV12-4 with TRBJ1-4; D is undetermined. Trimming took 3 bases from V and 10 from J, leaving 18 bases between them. The CDR3 is made up of 15 amino acids. The DNA for the CDR3 is TGTGCCAGCAGTTTTTCCGGCGATCCCGAACGAAAACTGTTTTTT. It codes for CASSFSGDPERKLFF.

V is TRBV7-3 and J is TRBJ2-1, with TRBD2 identical over 8 bases. Germline CDR1 and CDR2: SGHTA and FQGTGA. The CDR3 loop spans 19 amino acids. The V and J ends lost 5 bases and 6 bases, in that order; junction bases with no gene match: 21. CDR3 in amino acids: CASSPKWLPIAGPANEQFF. CDR3 in DNA: TGTGCCAGCAGCCCCAAATGGCTCCCTATAGCGGGGCCAGCCAATGAGCAGTTCTTC. Complete variable domain (other parts from reference TRBV7-3 and TRBJ2-1): GAGVSQTPSNKVTEKGKYVELRCDPISGHTALYWYRQSLGQGPEFLIYFQGTGAADDSGLPNDRFFAVRPEGSVSTLKIQRTERGDSAVYLCASSPKWLPIAGPANEQFFGPGTRLTVL.

This clonotype has only one observation. This CDR3 reads CASRTGTYNEQFF. CDR3 DNA sequence: TGTGCCAGCCGAACCGGGACCTACAATGAGCAGTTCTTC. The chain has TRBV6-2 or TRBV6-3 and TRBJ2-1; TRBD2 might be the D (5 bases). CDR3 length equals 13 residues. CDR1 is MNHEY and CDR2 is SVGEGT in the germline V gene. Trimming removed 8 bases at V and 2 bases at J, with 10 bases between.

This clonotype was seen more than once but under ten times. The chain links TRBV5-1 to TRBJ2-3, with D possibly matching TRBD1 (5 bases). Germline V CDR1 and CDR2: SGHRS, YFSETQ. Trimming took off 4 bases at V and 6 bases at J, with 21 bases between the two ends. This CDR3 is 16 amino acids long. This chain's CDR3 is CASSPENQGVGDTQYF. The CDR3 DNA reads TGCGCCAGCAGCCCCGAAAACCAGGGCGTTGGGGATACGCAGTATTTT.

Only a few counts were recorded for this clonotype. The chain links TRBV7-9 to TRBJ1-2; D gene uncertain. CDR1 and CDR2 (germline): SEHNR, FQNEAQ (reference sequence). V lost 2 bases and J 3 bases, leaving 7 bases between the germline ends. The CDR3 contains 13 residues. The CDR3 DNA reads TGTGCCAGCAGCTTATCTGAAGACTATGGCTACACCTTC. Its protein is CASSLSEDYGYTF.

This clonotype was counted a few times. The V gene is TRBV27, the J gene TRBJ2-7; D gene ambiguous. CDR3 length equals 13 residues. V gave up 6 bases and J gave up 2 bases, with 11 bases separating them. CDR1 and CDR2 (germline): MNHEY, SMNVEV (reference sequence). CDR3 in DNA: TGTGCCAGCAGGGATCAGGTTACCTACGAGCAGTACTTC. Protein sequence: CASRDQVTYEQYF.

The rearrangement joins TRBV29-1 to TRBJ2-1, with TRBD2 matching 8 bases. This CDR3 is 13 amino acids long. Germline loops: CDR1 SQVTM, CDR2 ANQGSEA. Germline trimming cut 7 bases from V and 6 bases from J; bases unmatched to any gene: 8. CDR3 residues: CSAGASGFNEQFF. The CDR3 nucleotides are TGCAGCGCCGGGGCTAGCGGGTTCAATGAGCAGTTCTTC.

This chain joins TRBV27 and TRBJ1-2; perhaps TRBD1 as D (6 bases). The CDR3 is 15 residues long. The V gene lost 3 bases and the J gene lost 5 bases, with 16 bases spanning the gap. The germline V gene has CDR1 MNHEY and CDR2 SMNVEV (reference sequence). CDR3 bases: TGTGCCAGCAGTTTCGTGGAACAGGGTTGGTATGGCTACACCTTC. As protein: CASSFVEQGWYGYTF.

The genes are TRBV5-1 and TRBJ2-5, with D possibly being TRBD1 or TRBD2 (5 bases each). This CDR3 has 15 residues. V was trimmed by 1 base and J by 1 base, leaving 11 bases between them. Per the germline V gene, CDR1 is SGHRS and CDR2 is YFSETQ. The CDR3 spells CASSLRGPRQETQYF. The CDR3 DNA follows: TGCGCCAGCAGCTTGAGGGGACCGCGCCAAGAGACCCAGTACTTC. The complete variable domain, with remaining parts taken from reference TRBV5-1 and TRBJ2-5, reads KAGVTQTPRYLIKTRGQQVTLSCSPISGHRSVSWYQQTPGQGLQFLFEYFSETQRNKGNFPGRFSGRQFSNSRSEMNVSTLELGDSALYLCASSLRGPRQETQYFGPGTRLLVL.

The CDR3 loop reads CASSQAGLSKNIQYF. The DNA of the CDR3 is TGTGCCAGCAGCCAAGCGGGACTATCCAAAAACATTCAGTACTTC. J is TRBJ2-4 and V is TRBV3-1; 7 positions match TRBD2. The J segment lost 2 bases and the V segment lost 1 base, leaving 2 bases of the junction unmatched. CDR1 is LGHDT, CDR2 YNNKEL, per germline (reference sequence). CDR3 length: 15 amino acids.

CDR3 amino acids: CASSLGRPRGTDTQYF. In nucleotides, the CDR3 is TGTGCCAGCAGCTTAGGGAGGCCGAGGGGCACAGATACGCAGTATTTT. V gene TRBV7-6 combines with J gene TRBJ2-3; D is possibly TRBD2 (5 bases). Germline lookup yields CDR1 SGHVS and CDR2 FNYEAQ. This CDR3 comprises 16 residues. V lost 1 base to trimming and J lost 1 base, with 12 bases between them. Based on the CDR3 plus reference TRBV7-6 and TRBJ2-3, the full variable domain is GAGVSQSPRYKVTKRGQDVALRCDPISGHVSLYWYRQALGQGPEFLTYFNYEAQQDKSGLPNDRFSAERPEGSISTLTIQRTEQRDSAMYRCASSLGRPRGTDTQYFGPGTRLTVL.

The chain couples TRBV12-3 or TRBV12-4 to TRBJ1-5, with a tentative D call TRBD1 (5 bases). Trimming removed 7 bases at V and 4 bases at J, with 11 bases between. The CDR3 sequence is 13 residues long. The CDR3 bases are TGTGCCAGCAATCAGCGGGGGAATCAGCCCCAGCATTTT. Protein product: CASNQRGNQPQHF.

The rearrangement links TRBV27 to TRBJ2-7, with TRBD2 matching 7 bases. The closer fit of TRBJ2-1 to the DNA end suggests the J call may be wrong. Germline loops: CDR1 MNHEY, CDR2 SMNVEV (reference sequence). The CDR3 sequence is 16 residues long. This chain's CDR3 is CASSLGPSGPYNEQFF. The DNA for the CDR3 is TGTGCCAGCAGTTTAGGTCCTAGCGGACCGTACAATGAGCAGTTCTTC.

This clonotype was picked up many times. V usage is TRBV6-4 and J usage is TRBJ2-2, with D uncertain. Germline values: CDR1 MRHNA, CDR2 SNTAGT. This CDR3 region has 13 residues. Trimming shortened V by 0 bases and J by 3 bases, and 2 bases separated the two germline ends. CDR3 sequence: CASSDSDTGELFF. For the CDR3, the DNA is TGTGCCAGCAGTGACTCTGACACCGGGGAGCTGTTTTTT.

The sample holds a few counts of this clonotype. This rearrangement joins TRBV29-1 to TRBJ2-2; 7 bases align to TRBD2. Germline V CDR1 and CDR2: SQVTM, ANQGSEA. The J segment lost 3 bases and the V segment lost 6 bases, leaving 7 bases of the junction unmatched. The CDR3 sequence is 14 residues long. The CDR3 sequence is CSVGGLFDTGELFF. Here the CDR3 DNA reads TGCAGCGTGGGGGGGTTATTCGACACCGGGGAGCTGTTTTTT.

This clonotype was detected once. This sequence joins TRBV3-1 and TRBJ2-1, with D possibly TRBD1 on 5 matching bases. V dropped 3 bases and J dropped 4 bases, with 10 bases sitting between them. This CDR3 is 14 amino acids long. Germline V CDR1 and CDR2: LGHDT, YNNKEL (reference sequence). The CDR3, as DNA: TGTGCCAGCAGCCATCGCAGGGCATACAATGAGCAGTTCTTC. Translated: CASSHRRAYNEQFF.